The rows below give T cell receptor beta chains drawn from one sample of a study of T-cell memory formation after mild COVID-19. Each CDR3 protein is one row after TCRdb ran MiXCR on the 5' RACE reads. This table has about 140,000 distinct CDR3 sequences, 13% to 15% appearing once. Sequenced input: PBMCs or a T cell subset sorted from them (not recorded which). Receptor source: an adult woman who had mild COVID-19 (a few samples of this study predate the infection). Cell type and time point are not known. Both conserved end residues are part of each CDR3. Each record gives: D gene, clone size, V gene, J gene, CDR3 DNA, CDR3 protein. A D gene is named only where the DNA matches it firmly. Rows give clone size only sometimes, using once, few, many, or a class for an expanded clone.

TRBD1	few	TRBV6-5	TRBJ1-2	TGTGCCAGCAGTTACGCGCCGACAGGGTTTAGCTATGGCTACACCTTC	CASSYAPTGFSYGYTF
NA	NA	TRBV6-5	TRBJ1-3	TGTGCCAGCAGTTCGACGGGCGGAAACACCATATATTTT	CASSSTGGNTIYF
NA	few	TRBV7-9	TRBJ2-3	TGTGCCAGCCGTGGGGGCCATCGGGGATCAGATACGCAGTATTTT	CASRGGHRGSDTQYF
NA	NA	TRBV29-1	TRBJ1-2	TGCAGCGTTGAAGATTTTGGAAGCGTTCCGAGTTGGAGGGGATCAGCTAACTATGGCTACACCTTC	CSVEDFGSVPSWRGSANYGYTF
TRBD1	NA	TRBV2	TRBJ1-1	TGTGCCAGCACCAGGGCCCCGGGACAGGGCGAAGCTTTCTTT	CASTRAPGQGEAFF
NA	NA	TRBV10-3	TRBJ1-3	TGTGCCATCAGGGACAGCGATGTTCTTGTCGCTGGAAACACCATATATTTT	CAIRDSDVLVAGNTIYF
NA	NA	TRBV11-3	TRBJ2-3	TGTGCCAGCAGCCCCTTCTTGACTGGACCGAGCACAGATACGCAGTATTTT	CASSPFLTGPSTDTQYF
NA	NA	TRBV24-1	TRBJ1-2	TGTGCCACCAGTACACTTACTAACTATGGCTACACCTTC	CATSTLTNYGYTF
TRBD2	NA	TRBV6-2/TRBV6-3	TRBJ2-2	TGTGCCAGCAGTTACGAGGGCAGGGAGGGAACCGGGGAGCTGTTTTTT	CASSYEGREGTGELFF
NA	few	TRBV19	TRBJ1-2	TGTGCCAGTAGTATAGGATATGGCTACACCTTC	CASSIGYGYTF
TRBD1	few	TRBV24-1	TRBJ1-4	TGTGCCGTGGGACAGGGGGCAGAACTGTTTTTT	CAVGQGAELFF
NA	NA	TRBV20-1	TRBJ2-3	TGCAGTGCTCCCGGACACCCTTCCACAGATACGCAGTATTTT	CSAPGHPSTDTQYF
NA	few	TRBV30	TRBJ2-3	TGTGCCTGGAGTGTACGTGCCTCAGATACGCAGTATTTT	CAWSVRASDTQYF
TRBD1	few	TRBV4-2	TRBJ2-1	TGTGCCAGCAGCCATCTTAAGCATCTCCCAGGGGGCGCCTACAATGAGCAGTTCTTC	CASSHLKHLPGGAYNEQFF
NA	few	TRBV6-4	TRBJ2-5	TGTGCCAGCACCCCCGGACCTGTAAGCGAGTTGAAACTACAAGAGACCCAGTACTTC	CASTPGPVSELKLQETQYF
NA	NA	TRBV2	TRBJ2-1	TGTGCCAGCAGTGATAGGAACGAGCAGTTCTTC	CASSDRNEQFF
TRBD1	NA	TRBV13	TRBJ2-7	TGTGCCAGCAGCTTAGTGGGACAGGGCGACTACGAGCAGTACTTC	CASSLVGQGDYEQYF
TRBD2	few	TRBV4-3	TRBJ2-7	TGCGCCAGCAGCCAAGATTATTTGGCACTAGCGGGAAGAAGCTCCTACGAGCAGTACTTC	CASSQDYLALAGRSSYEQYF
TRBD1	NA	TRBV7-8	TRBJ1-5	TGTGCCAGCAGCTTATCCCGGACAGGGGGCAATCAGCCCCAGCATTTT	CASSLSRTGGNQPQHF
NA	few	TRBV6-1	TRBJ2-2	TGTGCCAGCAGCCCGGACGGCGACACCGGGGAGCTGTTTTTT	CASSPDGDTGELFF
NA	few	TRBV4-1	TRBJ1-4	TGCGCCAGCAGCCCGGGAGAAGCTTCCTGGGATGAAAAACTGTTTTTT	CASSPGEASWDEKLFF
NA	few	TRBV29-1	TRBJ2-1	TGCAGCGTCCTGGAGAATGAGCAGTTCTTC	CSVLENEQFF
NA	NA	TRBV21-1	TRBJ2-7	TGTGCCAGCAGCCGGGGGACTAGCGGGAGTAGGGGACTTTACGAGCAGTACTTC	CASSRGTSGSRGLYEQYF
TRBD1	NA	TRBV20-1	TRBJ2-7	TGCAGTGCTAGCTTAGCGACAGGGGACGACCCGTACGAGCAGTACTTC	CSASLATGDDPYEQYF
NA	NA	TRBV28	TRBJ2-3	TGTGCCAGCAGTTTTCAGGGCCTCACAGATACGCAGTATTTT	CASSFQGLTDTQYF
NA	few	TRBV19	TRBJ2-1	TGTGCCAGTAGTATAGGACTTTACAATGAGCAGTTCTTC	CASSIGLYNEQFF
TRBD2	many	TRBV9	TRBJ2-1	TGTGCCAGCAGCCCATCTAGCGGGCCTTACAATGAGCAGTTCTTC	CASSPSSGPYNEQFF
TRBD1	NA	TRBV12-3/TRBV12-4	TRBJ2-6	TGTGCCAGCAGTTTGGAAGGGACAGGGACTGGGGCCAACGTCCTGACTTTC	CASSLEGTGTGANVLTF
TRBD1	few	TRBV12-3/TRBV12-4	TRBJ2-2	TGTGCCAGCAGGTTGGACAGGGCCACCGGGGAGCTGTTTTTT	CASRLDRATGELFF
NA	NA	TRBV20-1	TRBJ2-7	TGCAGTGCTCGGCTACGTTACGAGCAGTACTTC	CSARLRYEQYF
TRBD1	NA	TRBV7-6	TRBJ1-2	TGTGCCAGCAGCTTAGCGGCAACAGGGGGCCAAGGCTACACCTTC	CASSLAATGGQGYTF
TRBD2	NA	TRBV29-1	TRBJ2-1	TGCAGCGTTGTTCTAGCGGACTTCAATGAGCAGTTCTTC	CSVVLADFNEQFF
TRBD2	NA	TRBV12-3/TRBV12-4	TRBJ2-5	TGTGCCAGCAGTACATTCCAGGGACTAAGGGGAGAGACCCAGTACTTC	CASSTFQGLRGETQYF
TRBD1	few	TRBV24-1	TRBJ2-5	TGTGCCACCAGTGAAGGAGACAGGGCGTACCAAGAGACCCAGTACTTC	CATSEGDRAYQETQYF
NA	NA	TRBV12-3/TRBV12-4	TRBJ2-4	TGTGCCAGCAGTTTCTCAAGTTTCCAAGCCAAAAACATTCAGTACTTC	CASSFSSFQAKNIQYF
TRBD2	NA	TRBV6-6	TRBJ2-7	TGTGCCAGCGAACCCCAAGTCCTAGCGGGAGGTCCTTCCGATGAGCAGTACTTC	CASEPQVLAGGPSDEQYF
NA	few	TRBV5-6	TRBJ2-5	TGTGCCAGCAGCTTGGGGGGCCAGCAAGAGACCCAGTACTTC	CASSLGGQQETQYF
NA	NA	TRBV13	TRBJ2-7	TGTGCCAGCAGCCCCCGGGTGGGTGTACCGGTAGAGCAGTACTTC	CASSPRVGVPVEQYF
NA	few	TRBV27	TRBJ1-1	TGTGCCAGCACCCCATTGTCCGGACAGAACACTGAAGCTTTCTTT	CASTPLSGQNTEAFF
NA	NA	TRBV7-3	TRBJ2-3	TGTGCCAGCAGTCAAACAGGGGAGGTCACAGATACGCAGTATTTT	CASSQTGEVTDTQYF